The clone carrying this T cell receptor (beta chain) has just a few counts. CDR3 length equals 14 residues. The V and J ends lost 2 bases and 3 bases, in that order; junction bases with no gene match: 2. Germline assignment: CDR1 LGHNA and CDR2 YNFKEQ. The data were obtained in a study of blood T cell repertoires in COVID-19. Overall study: There were acute and convalescent COVID-19 samples, and they came from the United States, Italy and Spain. T cells, B-cell-depleted T cells, or PBMCs provided the cDNA or gDNA that served as material.

Individuals aged about 18 to 100 years were recruited from 24 US areas. Cohort placement rested on clinical history that participants reported themselves. Sequencing used immunoSEQ multiplex PCR; TCRdb keeps in-frame clones, though not all of them. In the table there are 400,000 or so clones, about 89% of which are singletons. The sequencing input was PBMCs or T cells enriched from blood (not recorded which). This TCR derives from a man in his forties in a cohort exposed to, infected with or recovered from COVID-19 (not recorded which). The chain joins TRBV4-2 to TRBJ2-5; 8 bases are shared with TRBD1. In DNA form, the CDR3 reads TGTGCCAGCAGCCAACCGACAGGGGAAGAGACCCAGTACTTC. This encodes CASSQPTGEETQYF.